This T cell receptor beta chain was observed in a study of blood T cell repertoires in COVID-19. As processed by the authors: Nucleated cell number was recorded as an estimate derived from reference gene primer amplification. The assay was immunoSEQ multiplex PCR, and TCRdb's table has in-frame clones only and misses some. Clonal size and the V and J genes are those of that table, whereas D and trimming came from the DNA. The sample has fewer than 250,000 clones; 80% to 90% are singletons. Germline trimming cut 1 base from V and 2 bases from J; bases unmatched to any gene: 3. Germline CDR1 reads MNHEY; CDR2 reads SVGAGI. The CDR3 runs 15 residues.

The sequence came from a woman between 70 and 85 years old with acute or convalescent COVID-19. The sequenced sample was peripheral blood. The rearrangement uses TRBV6-5 and TRBJ2-7, with TRBD1 matching 9 bases. CDR3 sequence (DNA): TGTGCCAGCAGTTACTTGGGACAGGGAACCTACGAGCAGTACTTC. It translates to CASSYLGQGTYEQYF.